This TCR beta chain was sequenced in a study of beta chain features in type 1 diabetes. Since all of the isolated RNA was reverse transcribed, expressed TCRB transcripts were what got sequenced. Approximately 3.5 million reads, on average, came from each naive, central memory and regulatory T cell sample. Some clones are missing from TCRdb's copy, which holds only in-frame ones; the method was immunoSEQ multiplex PCR. Seen here are around 250,000 clones, 13% to 15% observed once, and the top ten hold around 0.026%. Notes on the study in general: When cDNA is sequenced, cells with high TCR expression could be over-represented. Type 1 diabetes patients showed a moderate but significant shortening of TCRB CDR3s in all four CD4+ subsets.

With respect to this clone: Antigen specificity is unknown.

The germline V gene encodes CDR1 LNHDA and CDR2 SQIVND (reference sequence). The germline V and J ends were trimmed by 4 bases and 4 bases, with 5 bases remaining between them. This CDR3 spans 12 amino acids. CD4+ naive, central memory, regulatory and stem cell-like memory subsets were isolated by sorting on CD45RO/CCR7/CD25/CD127/CD95/CD27. The clonotype comes from a woman between 35 and 50 years old in good health. The chain joins TRBV19 to TRBJ2-1, with D possibly being TRBD1 (5 bases). The material sequenced was naive CD4+ T cells from blood. The CDR3, as DNA: TGTGCCAGTAGTAGACAGTACAATGAGCAGTTCTTC. It yields the protein CASSRQYNEQFF.